This entry features one T cell receptor beta chain sequence. The antigen is unknown. A junction boundary mismatches the germline segment, possibly from a read error. Among the donors, all were healthy bone marrow donors. Primers included in the PCR were 60 Vbeta and 13 Jbeta primers. Method: immunoSEQ multiplex PCR; TCRdb's copy keeps in-frame clones and lacks some. The profile shows about 130,000 clones, roughly 79% of them singletons. This entry belongs to a study of cytomegalovirus exposure and HLA in healthy donors. Background on the study: The Caucasian-associated ancestry cluster contained 81% of the 300 to 400 genotyped donors.

Study conclusions and caveats: Analysis was performed later, and it showed HLA-associated TCR beta chains to be more clonally expanded than equally common others. Previous analysis showed most TCR beta V segments were productive about 87% or about 30% of the time.

The germline V gene has CDR1 SEHNR and CDR2 FQNEAQ (reference sequence). This CDR3 is 16 amino acids long. This receptor was identified in a woman between 45 and 60 years old in good health and CMV-seronegative. V and J are TRBV7-9 and TRBJ2-1; the match to TRBD1 covers 11 bases. Sequencing input: PBMCs. The CDR3 spells CSSSFAPGTGGNEQFF. CDR3 coding DNA: TGTTCCAGCAGCTTCGCTCCCGGGACAGGGGGCAATGAGCAGTTCTTC.